Below, 25 T cell receptor beta chains from the same sample are listed, as sequenced in a study of CD8+ T cells in alopecia areata. Extraction and reverse transcription of RNA yielded cDNA as the sequencing template. Libraries were prepared by immunoSEQ multiplex PCR; TCRdb keeps only in-frame clonotypes and omits some of them. Among 140,000 or so clones listed, approximately 56% were seen once. The specimen was CD8+ T cells sorted from blood. The receptors shown here come from a human donor in good health.

This clone was found a few times. The chain has TRBV29-1 and TRBJ2-1, with 11 bases matching TRBD2. The trim removed 7 bases at V and 10 bases at J, leaving 12 bases unmatched. Looked up from germline, CDR1 is SQVTM and CDR2 is ANQGSEA. This CDR3 has 14 residues. The CDR3 spells CSADSGTSGEEQFF. The CDR3 coding sequence is TGCAGCGCCGATTCGGGGACTAGCGGAGAAGAGCAGTTCTTC.

The chain uses TRBV7-2 and TRBJ2-2; the D is unclear. The germline V gene encodes CDR1 SGHTA and CDR2 FQGNSA. Between the trimmed V and J ends, which lost 1 base and 7 bases, there was a span of 13 bases. The CDR3 runs to 15 residues. The CDR3 nucleotides are TGTGCCAGCAGCTTAGTGGTTACGTGGGGCGGGGAGCTGTTTTTT. Protein product: CASSLVVTWGGELFF.

The chain has TRBV14 and TRBJ2-1; maybe TRBD2 (6 bases). Per germline, CDR1 SGHDN and CDR2 FVKESK. Trimming shortened V by 4 bases and J by 4 bases, and 8 bases separated the two germline ends. The CDR3 totals 13 residues. CDR3 region: CASSPGLYNEQFF. The CDR3 DNA reads as TGTGCCAGCAGCCCGGGACTGTACAATGAGCAGTTCTTC.

As regards this clone: A far larger clone lies a single base away; this is likely a read error. The gene calls are TRBV11-2 and TRBJ1-1; D possibly corresponds to TRBD1 (6 bases). V gave up 3 bases and J gave up 4 bases, with 6 bases separating them. Germline V gives CDR1 SGHAT, CDR2 FQNNGV. The CDR3 runs to 12 residues. The CDR3 region has the DNA TGTGCCAGCAGCTTGGGGGCCACTGAAGCTTTCTTT. Protein sequence: CASSLGATEAFF.

The sample holds a few counts of this clone. The CDR3 loop reads CASGLQGAGNEQFF. The DNA for the CDR3 is TGTGCTAGTGGTTTGCAGGGGGCCGGAAATGAGCAGTTCTTC. The rearrangement links TRBV12-5 to TRBJ2-1; TRBD1 matches at 8 bases. The CDR3 runs to 14 residues. V trimming: 2 bases; J trimming: 7 bases; junction bases outside the gene matches: 4. The germline CDR1 and CDR2 sequences are LGHNT and FRNRAP.

This rearrangement joins TRBV7-9 to TRBJ2-3; D tentatively fits TRBD1 or TRBD2 (7 bases each). Trimming shortened V by 5 bases and J by 4 bases, and 16 bases separated the two germline ends. The CDR3 totals 15 residues. Germline V gives CDR1 SEHNR, CDR2 FQNEAQ (reference sequence). The CDR3 loop is CASSPRGGAADTQYF. In DNA, the CDR3 is TGTGCCAGCAGCCCCAGGGGGGGCGCCGCAGATACGCAGTATTTT.

The chain employs TRBV30 and TRBJ2-7; D gene unclear. The CDR3 runs to 12 residues. Trimming pared 5 bases from V and 4 bases from J, leaving 12 bases between. Germline CDR1 reads GTSNPN; CDR2 reads SVGIG (reference sequence). The CDR3 bases are TGTGCCTGGGGGCCCTCGTTTTACGAGCAGTACTTC. As protein: CAWGPSFYEQYF.

The chain uses TRBV13 and TRBJ2-1; D is possibly TRBD1 or TRBD2 (6 bases each). Trimming removed 5 bases at V and 13 bases at J, with 12 bases between. The germline V gene has CDR1 PRHDT and CDR2 FYEKMQ (reference sequence). The CDR3 is 11 amino acids. CDR3 nucleotide sequence: TGTGCCAGCAGCACAGGGACTGAACAGTTCTTC. This gives the protein CASSTGTEQFF.

The V and J genes are TRBV2 and TRBJ2-5; no definite D call. From germline, CDR1 is SNHLY and CDR2 FYNNEI. This CDR3 region has 12 residues. The V and J ends lost 6 bases and 5 bases respectively, with 10 bases between them. CDR3 in DNA: TGTGCCAGCAGAGAACTCCCTGAGACCCAGTACTTC. Encoded protein: CASRELPETQYF.

This clone was observed a few times. The chain joins TRBV29-1 to TRBJ2-3; D is uncertain. Deletions cut 3 bases from V and 4 bases from J, with 11 bases between. The CDR3 is made up of 13 amino acids. CDR1 SQVTM and CDR2 ANQGSEA come from the germline V gene. The CDR3, as DNA: TGCAGCGTTGAGATCCCTGGGGCAGATACGCAGTATTTT. The encoded protein is CSVEIPGADTQYF.

There are a few counts of this clone. Other DNA sequences in this sample translate to the same CDR3. The V and J genes are TRBV7-9 and TRBJ2-7, with a possible D match to TRBD1 (6 bases). There are 14 residues in the CDR3. Germline V CDR1 and CDR2: SEHNR, FQNEAQ (reference sequence). V was shortened by 1 base and J by 3 bases, with 10 bases between the two germline ends. In DNA form, the CDR3 reads TGTGCCAGCAGCTTAGGGACAGCGAGCTACGAGCAGTACTTC. The encoded protein is CASSLGTASYEQYF.

This chain uses TRBV5-1 with TRBJ2-7; D gene unclear. The CDR3 runs 13 residues. From germline, CDR1 is SGHRS and CDR2 YFSETQ. V was shortened by 1 base and J by 6 bases, with 11 bases between the two germline ends. CDR3 protein: CASSLSNPREQYF. The CDR3 DNA sequence: TGCGCCAGCAGCTTGTCCAATCCCCGCGAGCAGTACTTC.

About this clone itself: This CDR3 is also generated by other DNA sequences in the sample. The J gene is TRBJ1-2, the V gene TRBV29-1, with unresolved D. The V gene's germline CDR1 is SQVTM and CDR2 ANQGSEA. CDR3 length: 12 amino acids. V was pared by 3 bases and J by 4 bases, with 9 bases between. The CDR3 coding sequence is TGCAGCGTTGAGGAAGGGATCTATGGCTACACCTTC. This gives the protein CSVEEGIYGYTF.

The chain has TRBV4-2 and TRBJ2-3, with D maybe TRBD2 (5 bases). CDR1 and CDR2 from the germline V gene are LGHNA and YNFKEQ. V gave up 0 bases and J gave up 0 bases, with 13 bases separating them. The CDR3 is 17 residues long. The CDR3 DNA sequence: TGTGCCAGCAGCCAAGAGGGTGGGAGTCTGAGCACAGATACGCAGTATTTT. Protein: CASSQEGGSLSTDTQYF.

This clone was observed a few times. The chain combines TRBV7-9 with TRBJ1-5, with D unclear. Germline-derived CDR1 and CDR2 are SEHNR and FQNEAQ (reference sequence). This CDR3 has 14 amino acids. Trimming left V 3 bases short and J 2 bases short, with 8 bases between. DNA of the CDR3: TGTGCCAGCAGCTTGCCAGGTCGCAATCAGCCCCAGCATTTT. Amino acids: CASSLPGRNQPQHF.

This clone is a singleton in its sample. The chain couples TRBV5-6 to TRBJ2-7; D possibly uses TRBD1 or TRBD2 (5 bases each). Trimming cost V 2 bases and J 7 bases, with 16 bases left between them. This CDR3 is built from 14 residues. CDR1 SGHDT and CDR2 YYEEEE come from the germline V gene. CDR3 amino acids: CASSFGGRVLEQYF. In DNA form, the CDR3 reads TGTGCCAGCAGCTTTGGGGGACGAGTGTTAGAGCAGTACTTC. Based on the CDR3 plus reference TRBV5-6 and TRBJ2-7, the full variable domain is DAGVTQSPTHLIKTRGQQVTLRCSPKSGHDTVSWYQQALGQGPQFIFQYYEEEERQRGNFPDRFSGHQFPNYSSELNVNALLLGDSALYLCASSFGGRVLEQYFGPGTRLTVT.

This chain links TRBV5-1 with TRBJ2-1; D is perhaps TRBD1 (6 bases). The V end lost 3 bases, the J end lost 6 bases, and 13 bases lay between the germline ends. Germline loops: CDR1 SGHRS, CDR2 YFSETQ. This CDR3 has 14 residues. CDR3 amino acids: CASSSTGHSNEQFF. DNA for the CDR3: TGCGCCAGCAGCTCGACAGGTCATAGCAATGAGCAGTTCTTC.

Concerning this clone: The junction shows a germline mismatch at one end, possibly a read error. The gene calls are TRBV6-1 and TRBJ2-7; 7 bases fit TRBD1. Per the germline V gene, CDR1 is MNHNS and CDR2 is SASEGT. This CDR3 region has 13 residues. This CDR3 is CATGTGTAWEQYF. The CDR3 DNA follows: TGCGCCACCGGCACCGGGACAGCTTGGGAGCAGTACTTC.

The genes are TRBV5-1 and TRBJ1-1; D gene ambiguous. V was cut by 4 bases and J by 0 bases, with 10 bases left in between. The CDR3 totals 14 residues. Germline values: CDR1 SGHRS, CDR2 YFSETQ. The CDR3 region is CASSPADLNTEAFF. CDR3 coding DNA: TGCGCCAGCAGCCCTGCGGACCTGAACACTGAAGCTTTCTTT. Complete variable domain (other parts from reference TRBV5-1 and TRBJ1-1): KAGVTQTPRYLIKTRGQQVTLSCSPISGHRSVSWYQQTPGQGLQFLFEYFSETQRNKGNFPGRFSGRQFSNSRSEMNVSTLELGDSALYLCASSPADLNTEAFFGQGTRLTVV.

The V call is TRBV6-1, the J call TRBJ2-7, with 7 bases fitting TRBD2. J lost 3 bases, V lost 8 bases, and 10 bases had no gene match. In germline, CDR1 is MNHNS, CDR2 SASEGT. The CDR3 is made up of 14 amino acids. The CDR3 loop is CASGLTGTNYEQYF. Written as DNA, the CDR3 is TGTGCCAGCGGGCTTACCGGGACTAACTACGAGCAGTACTTC.

The V and J genes are TRBV25-1 and TRBJ2-7; D may be TRBD1 (6 bases). There are 14 residues in the CDR3. The V gene lost 2 bases and the J gene lost 4 bases, with 12 bases spanning the gap. The V gene's germline CDR1 is MGHDK and CDR2 SYGVNS. CDR3: CASSEPGQQYEQYF. The CDR3 region has the DNA TGTGCCAGCAGTGAACCCGGACAGCAGTACGAGCAGTACTTC.

The J gene is TRBJ2-7, the V gene TRBV9; 7 nucleotides match TRBD1. The CDR3 runs 13 residues. Unmatched junction bases numbered 2, after V lost 0 bases and J lost 5 bases. From germline, CDR1 is SGDLS and CDR2 YYNGEE. CDR3 sequence: CASSVGGGDEQYF. The CDR3 DNA reads as TGTGCCAGCAGCGTAGGAGGGGGCGACGAGCAGTACTTC.

The CDR3 here is CASSYGQPEAFF. In DNA form, the CDR3 reads TGTGCCAGCAGCTATGGACAGCCTGAAGCTTTCTTT. The chain has TRBV5-6 and TRBJ1-1; perhaps TRBD1 as D (6 bases). CDR3 length: 12 residues. V was clipped by 3 bases and J by 6 bases, with 9 bases between them. The germline V gene encodes CDR1 SGHDT and CDR2 YYEEEE.

The V and J genes are TRBV6-5 and TRBJ1-2, with D perhaps TRBD1 (5 bases). Germline assignment: CDR1 MNHEY and CDR2 SVGAGI. V gave up 0 bases and J gave up 4 bases, with 12 bases separating them. The CDR3 runs to 15 residues. The CDR3 spells CASSYSGASGYGYTF. CDR3 in DNA: TGTGCCAGCAGTTACTCAGGGGCCTCCGGCTATGGCTACACCTTC.

In its sample, this clone was seen a few times. This rearrangement joins TRBV4-1 to TRBJ2-7, with TRBD2 as a possible D gene (5 bases). The length of the CDR3 is 14 residues. V lost 1 base, J lost 3 bases, and 10 bases lay in between. Germline values: CDR1 MGHRA, CDR2 YSYEKL. The CDR3: CASSQAKGVYEQYF. The CDR3 coding sequence is TGCGCCAGCAGCCAAGCGAAGGGAGTCTACGAGCAGTACTTC.